Presented here are 10 T cell receptor beta chains from one specimen sequenced in a study of blood T cell repertoires in COVID-19. The table came from immunoSEQ multiplex PCR; TCRdb's copy has only in-frame clones and leaves some out. The repertoire has under 200,000 clones, roughly 86% of them found once; the top ten carry just over 2.5%. Sequencing used peripheral blood. The receptors stem from a woman over 75 with COVID-19, enrolled during active disease.

The chain uses TRBV5-6 and TRBJ2-1, with D perhaps matching TRBD2 (5 bases). Trimming took 6 bases from V and 7 from J, leaving 11 bases between them. Germline assignment: CDR1 SGHDT and CDR2 YYEEEE. The CDR3 contains 12 residues. The CDR3 nucleotides read TGTGCCAGCACCTTACTAGGGAATGAGCAGTTCTTC. As protein: CASTLLGNEQFF. The full variable domain, in which reference TRBV5-6 and TRBJ2-1 provide the parts outside the CDR3, is DAGVTQSPTHLIKTRGQQVTLRCSPKSGHDTVSWYQQALGQGPQFIFQYYEEEERQRGNFPDRFSGHQFPNYSSELNVNALLLGDSALYLCASTLLGNEQFFGPGTRLTVL.

This chain connects TRBV7-8 to TRBJ1-6; D is unclear. The CDR3 spans 15 residues. Germline loops: CDR1 SGHVS, CDR2 FQNEAQ. Trimming took off 6 bases at V and 7 bases at J, with 16 bases between the two ends. CDR3 amino acids: CASRLREFENSPLHF. CDR3 DNA sequence: TGTGCCAGCAGACTTCGGGAATTCGAGAATTCACCCCTCCACTTT.

This clone came up a few times. This chain connects TRBV5-6 to TRBJ1-2; 7 bases agree with TRBD1. The CDR3 is 14 residues long. Unmatched junction bases numbered 12, after V lost 1 base and J lost 12 bases. From germline, CDR1 is SGHDT and CDR2 YYEEEE. CDR3 nucleotide sequence: TGTGCCAGCAGCTTGCGGACAGGACTGGGGGGTCACACCTTC. Translated: CASSLRTGLGGHTF.

V and J are TRBV9 and TRBJ1-4; no firm D call. CDR1 and CDR2 from the germline V gene are SGDLS and YYNGEE. The CDR3 length is 17 residues. V was trimmed by 4 bases and J by 6 bases, leaving 22 bases between them. CDR3 sequence (DNA): TGTGCCAGCAGCCCTAATTCGGGTTGGGTCGGAGATGAAAAACTGTTTTTT. Its protein product is CASSPNSGWVGDEKLFF. The variable domain in full, completed from reference TRBV9 and TRBJ1-4, reads DSGVTQTPKHLITATGQRVTLRCSPRSGDLSVYWYQQSLDQGLQFLIQYYNGEERAKGNILERFSAQQFPDLHSELNLSSLELGDSALYFCASSPNSGWVGDEKLFFGSGTQLSVL.

CDR3 bases: TGTGCCAGCAGTTACTCGGCGCAGGGGTGGACCTACGAGCAGTACTTC. Amino acid sequence: CASSYSAQGWTYEQYF. The rearrangement links TRBV6-5 to TRBJ2-7, with D perhaps matching TRBD1 (6 bases). V was clipped by 0 bases and J by 2 bases, with 14 bases between them. This CDR3 has 16 amino acids. Germline-derived CDR1 and CDR2 are MNHEY and SVGAGI.

The chain combines TRBV5-6 with TRBJ1-4, with unresolved D. Trimming stripped 0 bases from V and 5 bases from J, with 11 bases between. This CDR3 has 15 amino acids. Germline CDR1 reads SGHDT; CDR2 reads YYEEEE. CDR3 coding DNA: TGTGCCAGCAGCTTGGTGGGAGACCCCAATGAAAAACTGTTTTTT. As protein: CASSLVGDPNEKLFF.

The chain employs TRBV6-5 and TRBJ1-1, with 9 bases matching TRBD1. CDR3 size: 14 residues. Trimming cost V 5 bases and J 7 bases; bases outside gene matches: 8. The V gene's germline CDR1 is MNHEY and CDR2 SVGAGI. The CDR3 region is CASSRDRVRIEAFF. The CDR3 DNA reads TGTGCCAGCAGTAGGGACAGGGTACGGATTGAAGCTTTCTTT.

The chain uses TRBV28 and TRBJ2-7, with TRBD1 identical over 10 bases. CDR1 MDHEN and CDR2 SYDVKM come from the germline V gene. Unmatched junction bases numbered 1, after V lost 0 bases and J lost 2 bases. The CDR3 runs 15 residues. The CDR3 DNA is TGTGCCAGCAGTTTATGGGGACAGGGGCCCTACGAGCAGTACTTC. It is translated as CASSLWGQGPYEQYF.

The chain joins TRBV19 to TRBJ1-5; 8 nucleotides match TRBD1. Germline CDR1 LNHDA, CDR2 SQIVND (reference sequence). After removal of 5 bases from V and 0 bases from J, the junction contained 9 bases not matched to a gene. The length of the CDR3 is 17 residues. The CDR3 bases are TGTGCCAGTAGTTTTCCACAGGGGGAAATTAGCAATCAGCCCCAGCATTTT. This translates into CASSFPQGEISNQPQHF. Together with reference TRBV19 and TRBJ1-5, the CDR3 gives the full variable domain: DGGITQSPKYLFRKEGQNVTLSCEQNLNHDAMYWYRQDPGQGLRLIYYSQIVNDFQKGDIAEGYSVSREKKESFPLTVTSAQKNPTAFYLCASSFPQGEISNQPQHFGDGTRLSIL.

The rearrangement links TRBV9 to TRBJ1-2; TRBD1 matches at 10 bases. V gave up 3 bases and J gave up 2 bases; unmatched junction bases: 4. The CDR3 sequence is 15 residues long. Germline V gene lookup returns CDR1 SGDLS and CDR2 YYNGEE. The CDR3 DNA reads TGTGCCAGCAGCGCCGGGACAGGGGTGAACTATGGCTACACCTTC. Protein: CASSAGTGVNYGYTF. Together with reference TRBV9 and TRBJ1-2, the CDR3 gives the full variable domain: DSGVTQTPKHLITATGQRVTLRCSPRSGDLSVYWYQQSLDQGLQFLIQYYNGEERAKGNILERFSAQQFPDLHSELNLSSLELGDSALYFCASSAGTGVNYGYTFGSGTRLTVV.